A single TCR beta chain is shown here with its context. Its antigen remains unknown. The source of the sample is a study of graft-versus-host responses after intestinal transplantation. Method: immunoSEQ multiplex PCR; TCRdb's copy keeps in-frame clones and lacks some. The sample has tens of thousands of clones; roughly 90% are singletons. J lost 3 bases, V lost 4 bases, and 2 bases had no gene match. The CDR3 extends over 13 amino acids. In germline, CDR1 is MDHEN, CDR2 SYDVKM. This material consisted of unstimulated CD8+ T cells sorted from spleen or lymph node cells, taken before intestinal transplant. The V and J genes are TRBV28 and TRBJ2-7, with TRBD1 matching over 8 bases. The source is a human donor who received an intestinal transplant. Here the CDR3 DNA reads TGTGCCAGCAGTTCAACAGGGGGCTACGAGCAGTACTTC. It specifies CASSSTGGYEQYF.